This T cell receptor (beta chain) is from a study of T cells in Graves' hyperthyroidism and ophthalmopathy. Trimming shortened V by 5 bases and J by 15 bases, and 17 bases separated the two germline ends. This CDR3 contains 12 residues. Germline CDR1 and CDR2: MDHEN and SYDVKM. Of note for this clonotype: One base away lies a much larger clone, so this may be a sequencing read error.

Amplification yielded TCR beta CDR3 regions, with RNA transcripts as the source. The study used the HTBI primer set for a first-round RT-PCR of the TCR CDR3. TCRdb fed the multiplex PCR reads into MiXCR, producing one record per CDR3 protein. The sample shows about 360,000 distinct CDR3 sequences, over 15% of them seen only once. Patients were excluded because of uncontrolled infection, other autoimmune disease, pregnancy or lactation. The chain combines TRBV28 with TRBJ1-5; D not resolved. The source material was blood. The TCR comes from a woman under 30 with Graves' hyperthyroidism. The CDR3 sequence is CASSIGKTKRHF. The CDR3, as DNA: TGTGCCAGCAGTATCGGAAAGACTAAAAGGCATTTT. Together with reference TRBV28 and TRBJ1-5, the CDR3 gives the full variable domain: DVKVTQSSRYLVKRTGEKVFLECVQDMDHENMFWYRQDPGLGLRLIYFSYDVKMKEKGDIPEGYSVSREKKERFSLILESASTNQTSMYLCASSIGKTKRHFGDGTRLSIL.